This TCR beta chain was documented in a study of cytomegalovirus exposure and HLA in healthy donors. In the study overall: It was reported in a later analysis that the 100 to 150 validation repertoires used the same platform as the approximately 690 first-cohort repertoires.

The protocol was immunoSEQ multiplex PCR, while the TCRdb copy is restricted to in-frame clones and leaves out a portion. This sample carries 160,000 or so clones, around nine tenths of them seen once, and the ten largest clones take less than 3%. An approximately 120-subject validation cohort, separate from the approximately 670-subject first cohort, supplied the donors. Sequencing was performed on PBMCs. The sequence derives from a man younger than 35 in good health and CMV-seropositive.

In DNA, the CDR3 is TGTGCCAGCAGTGAAGACAAGTTAATCTATGGCTACACCTTC. This encodes CASSEDKLIYGYTF. The rearrangement joins TRBV2 to TRBJ1-2; D is unclear. Germline V lookup: CDR1 SNHLY, CDR2 FYNNEI. V dropped 1 base and J dropped 4 bases, with 10 bases sitting between them. The CDR3 is 14 residues long.